Sequencing of this T cell receptor (beta chain) was carried out in a study of cytomegalovirus exposure and HLA in healthy donors. The PCR ran on 60 Vbeta and 13 Jbeta primers. Sequencing used immunoSEQ multiplex PCR; TCRdb keeps in-frame clones, though not all of them. The table has some 170,000 clones, around four fifths seen once. CDR3 length equals 15 residues. The germline V gene encodes CDR1 KGHSH and CDR2 LQKENI. V lost 2 bases to trimming and J lost 4 bases, with 14 bases between them. The specimen was PBMCs. The chain recombines TRBV18 with TRBJ1-1, with D perhaps TRBD1 (5 bases). The receptor was isolated from a woman between 18 and 29 years old in good health and CMV-seronegative. The CDR3 loop reads CASSPFDSAGTEAFF. The CDR3 nucleotides read TGTGCCAGCTCACCATTCGACAGCGCCGGCACTGAAGCTTTCTTT. Looking up the rest from reference TRBV18 and TRBJ1-1 gives the full variable domain: NAGVMQNPRHLVRRRGQEARLRCSPMKGHSHVYWYRQLPEEGLKFMVYLQKENIIDESGMPKERFSAEFPKEGPSILRIQQVVRGDSAAYFCASSPFDSAGTEAFFGQGTRLTVV.